Below, 32 T cell receptor beta chains from the same sample are listed, as sequenced in a study of patients and donors after allogeneic stem cell transplantation. MiXCR was run by TCRdb on the RT-PCR reads, yielding one entry per CDR3 protein. The sample lists roughly 880,000 distinct CDR3 sequences, 18% occurring once. Sample: blood, either unsorted or a sorted T cell fraction (not recorded which). Every receptor here comes from a human donor who was either an allogeneic HSCT recipient or a stem cell or donor lymphocyte infusion donor (not recorded which). It is not recorded whose cells these are; they may come from a transplant donor.

The rearrangement joins TRBV6-1 to TRBJ1-1, with D hard to call. In germline, CDR1 is MNHNS, CDR2 SASEGT. The CDR3 runs 11 residues. Trimming shortened V by 6 bases and J by 11 bases, and 13 bases separated the two germline ends. The CDR3 here is CASSERFAAFF. DNA for the CDR3: TGTGCCAGCAGCGAGAGGTTTGCGGCTTTCTTT.

This clonotype was counted only a few times. This chain joins TRBV7-9 and TRBJ2-1; 9 nucleotides agree with TRBD2. This CDR3 is 13 amino acids long. Per the germline V gene, CDR1 is SEHNR and CDR2 is FQNEAQ (reference sequence). The ends lost 11 bases at V and 5 bases at J; junction bases unmatched: 7. CDR3 nucleotides: TGTGCCGGCCCTGCGGGAGGGGACAATGAGCAGTTCTTC. The encoded protein is CAGPAGGDNEQFF.

The V gene is TRBV11-1, the J gene TRBJ1-6; possibly TRBD1 for D (6 bases). The germline V and J ends were trimmed by 6 bases and 2 bases, with 11 bases remaining between them. The CDR3 is made up of 15 amino acids. In germline, CDR1 is SGHAT, CDR2 FQDESV (reference sequence). CDR3 sequence reads: CASRSTGAYNSPLHF. The CDR3 nucleotides are TGTGCCAGCAGATCGACAGGCGCCTATAATTCACCCCTCCACTTT.

The CDR3 loop reads CASTRTGKNTEAFF. CDR3 bases: TGCGCCAGCACTCGGACAGGGAAGAACACTGAAGCTTTCTTT. The chain uses TRBV5-1 and TRBJ1-1; 8 nucleotides line up with TRBD1. CDR3 size: 14 residues. Germline CDR1 SGHRS, CDR2 YFSETQ. The J segment lost 1 base and the V segment lost 6 bases, leaving 5 bases of the junction unmatched.

The chain is built from TRBV7-2 and TRBJ2-1; D ambiguous. V gave up 1 base and J gave up 8 bases, with 15 bases separating them. This CDR3 has 15 amino acids. The V gene's germline CDR1 is SGHTA and CDR2 FQGNSA. The CDR3 nucleotides read TGTGCCAGCAGCTTAGGGACCAAAGCCAGCGATGAGCAGTTCTTC. Translating gives CASSLGTKASDEQFF.

This clonotype was seen once. This rearrangement joins TRBV27 to TRBJ1-6; TRBD1 is a possible D gene (5 bases). The CDR3 has 14 amino acids. V was clipped by 5 bases and J by 7 bases, with 12 bases between them. Germline V lookup: CDR1 MNHEY, CDR2 SMNVEV (reference sequence). CDR3 bases: TGTGCCAGCAGTAGGGTACAGGTGAATTCACCCCTCCACTTT. Translated, it gives CASSRVQVNSPLHF.

This clonotype appeared many times. CDR3 DNA sequence: TGCAGTGCCCGGGGACCCCAAGAGACCCAGTACTTC. Encoded protein: CSARGPQETQYF. This sequence joins TRBV20-1 and TRBJ2-5; D tentatively reads TRBD1 or TRBD2 (5 bases each). The CDR3 totals 12 residues. Per the germline V gene, CDR1 is DFQATT and CDR2 is SNEGSKA (reference sequence). V was trimmed by 6 bases and J by 1 base, leaving 9 bases between them.

This clonotype was seen at least ten times. The chain recombines TRBV12-3 or TRBV12-4 with TRBJ1-4; the D is unclear. The CDR3 has 12 residues. V lost 5 bases to trimming and J lost 10 bases, with 11 bases between them. CDR3 sequence: CASSTERGKLFF. For the CDR3, the DNA is TGTGCCAGCAGTACTGAGCGTGGAAAACTGTTTTTT.

This clonotype was recorded many times. The chain carries TRBV12-3 or TRBV12-4 and TRBJ2-1, with 8 bases aligning to TRBD2. V was pared by 2 bases and J by 8 bases, with 2 bases of the junction left unmatched. The CDR3 has 13 amino acids. The CDR3 protein is CASSLRGGDEQFF. As DNA, the CDR3 is TGTGCCAGCAGTTTACGGGGGGGTGATGAGCAGTTCTTC.

The chain couples TRBV28 to TRBJ2-7; 8 bases are a match to TRBD1. CDR3 length: 15 amino acids. V gave up 6 bases and J gave up 3 bases; unmatched junction bases: 10. Germline CDR1 reads MDHEN; CDR2 reads SYDVKM. CDR3 nucleotide sequence: TGTGCCAGCAGCCCAGGGGGCGCGGGTAACTACGAGCAGTACTTC. It is translated as CASSPGGAGNYEQYF.

The CDR3 here is CASSGLGGDNEQFF. The CDR3 DNA reads TGCGCCAGCAGCGGTTTGGGGGGGGACAATGAGCAGTTCTTC. The J gene is TRBJ2-1, the V gene TRBV5-1, with 7 bases identical to TRBD2. V lost 4 bases and J lost 5; bases outside the gene matches: 6. The CDR3 is 14 residues long. CDR1 and CDR2 from the germline V gene are SGHRS and YFSETQ. Combining the CDR3 with reference TRBV5-1 and TRBJ2-1 gives the whole variable domain KAGVTQTPRYLIKTRGQQVTLSCSPISGHRSVSWYQQTPGQGLQFLFEYFSETQRNKGNFPGRFSGRQFSNSRSEMNVSTLELGDSALYLCASSGLGGDNEQFFGPGTRLTVL.

The V call is TRBV20-1, the J call TRBJ2-7, with 8 bases fitting TRBD2. The germline V gene has CDR1 DFQATT and CDR2 SNEGSKA (reference sequence). CDR3 length: 13 amino acids. In DNA, the CDR3 is TGCAGAACGGGGGGGCCGGTCGGTTACGAGCAGTACTTC. It is translated as CRTGGPVGYEQYF.

This chain joins TRBV7-3 and TRBJ1-6; a possible D gene is TRBD1 (5 bases). With 4 bases removed from V and 10 bases from J, the gap between germline ends came to 14 bases. Germline assignment: CDR1 SGHTA and CDR2 FQGTGA. The CDR3 has 14 amino acids. Here the CDR3 reads CASSYGWGNSPLHF. The CDR3 DNA follows: TGTGCCAGCAGCTACGGATGGGGGAACTCACCCCTCCACTTT.

This clonotype was counted a few times. The J gene is TRBJ1-1, the V gene TRBV5-1; TRBD1 aligns across 7 bases. Germline loops: CDR1 SGHRS, CDR2 YFSETQ. This CDR3 comprises 17 residues. V gave up 0 bases and J gave up 5 bases; unmatched junction bases: 13. CDR3 protein: CASSLEGMTGRHTEAFF. In DNA, the CDR3 is TGCGCCAGCAGCTTGGAAGGGATGACAGGGAGGCATACTGAAGCTTTCTTT. Full variable domain (remainder filled in from reference TRBV5-1 and TRBJ1-1): KAGVTQTPRYLIKTRGQQVTLSCSPISGHRSVSWYQQTPGQGLQFLFEYFSETQRNKGNFPGRFSGRQFSNSRSEMNVSTLELGDSALYLCASSLEGMTGRHTEAFFGQGTRLTVV.

This clonotype was counted only a few times. DNA of the CDR3: TGTGCCAGCTCTTCCAGGGTGGGTCTCGGCTACACCTTC. It specifies CASSSRVGLGYTF. The V and J genes are TRBV27 and TRBJ1-2; the D gene is possibly TRBD1 (5 bases). Germline V gives CDR1 MNHEY, CDR2 SMNVEV (reference sequence). The V and J ends lost 8 bases and 8 bases respectively, with 18 bases between them. The CDR3 loop spans 13 amino acids.

In this sample, this clonotype turned up a few times. The chain has TRBV20-1 and TRBJ1-2, with D maybe TRBD1 (5 bases). The germline V and J ends were trimmed by 3 bases and 6 bases, with 20 bases remaining between them. The CDR3 length is 15 residues. Per the germline V gene, CDR1 is DFQATT and CDR2 is SNEGSKA (reference sequence). This CDR3 is CSASEQSRGVNGYTF. CDR3 DNA: TGCAGTGCTAGTGAACAATCGCGGGGCGTGAATGGCTACACCTTC.

This clonotype was detected a few times. The chain carries TRBV5-1 and TRBJ2-5; D remains ambiguous. Germline V gene data show CDR1 as SGHRS and CDR2 as YFSETQ. Trimming removed 5 bases from V and 1 base from J, with 9 bases in between. This CDR3 spans 13 amino acids. The CDR3 nucleotides read TGCGCCAGCAGTTATAGCATCCAAGAGACCCAGTACTTC. Translated: CASSYSIQETQYF.

This clonotype was seen a few times. J is TRBJ2-3 and V is TRBV27; D could derive from TRBD1 or TRBD2 (5 bases each). The V and J ends lost 6 bases and 0 bases respectively, with 19 bases between them. The CDR3 runs 17 residues. CDR1 is MNHEY and CDR2 is SMNVEV in the germline V gene (reference sequence). The CDR3 here is CASSIMGFGGSTDTQYF. For the CDR3, the DNA is TGTGCCAGCAGCATCATGGGGTTTGGGGGTAGCACAGATACGCAGTATTTT.

The chain combines TRBV7-2 with TRBJ1-2; TRBD1 aligns across 7 bases. With 3 bases clipped from V and 4 bases from J, the junction kept 8 bases outside the gene matches. The CDR3 extends over 15 amino acids. CDR1 is SGHTA, CDR2 FQGNSA, per germline. CDR3 in DNA: TGTGCCAGCAGCTTTACCGAACAGGGGCCCTATGGCTACACCTTC. Amino acids: CASSFTEQGPYGYTF.

CDR3 loop: CSARLGYTEAFF. Here the CDR3 DNA reads TGCAGTGCTCGACTTGGGTACACTGAAGCTTTCTTT. The chain uses TRBV20-1 and TRBJ1-1; D remains unclear. The CDR3 runs to 12 residues. Germline V gives CDR1 DFQATT, CDR2 SNEGSKA (reference sequence). Trimming stripped 5 bases from V and 3 bases from J, with 10 bases between.

The CDR3 here is CASRNGPEVEQYF. DNA of the CDR3: TGTGCCAGCAGAAACGGACCTGAAGTCGAGCAGTACTTC. V gene TRBV12-3 or TRBV12-4 combines with J gene TRBJ2-7; D remains unclear. The CDR3 loop spans 13 amino acids. Between the trimmed V and J ends, which lost 6 bases and 6 bases, there was a span of 15 bases.

The chain combines TRBV7-9 with TRBJ1-1; D possibly corresponds to TRBD1 (5 bases). This CDR3 has 14 residues. Trimming removed 5 bases from V and 0 bases from J, with 10 bases in between. Germline assignment: CDR1 SEHNR and CDR2 FQNEAQ (reference sequence). The CDR3 coding sequence is TGTGCCAGCAGCCATGGGGGAATGAACACTGAAGCTTTCTTT. Its translation is CASSHGGMNTEAFF.

This clonotype was seen only a few times. One end of the junction does not line up with germline, which may come from a read error. The V and J genes are TRBV6-1 and TRBJ2-3, with D unclear. The CDR3 has 13 amino acids. Germline CDR1 reads MNHNS; CDR2 reads SASEGT. The CDR3 sequence is CASNEASTDTQYF. CDR3 nucleotide sequence: TGTGCCAGCAATGAAGCTAGCACAGATACGCAGTATTTT.

This clonotype was detected only a few times. The V call is TRBV4-3, the J call TRBJ2-1; possible D gene TRBD2, 5 bases. Per germline, CDR1 LGHNA and CDR2 YSLEER. V lost 0 bases, J lost 0 bases, and 12 bases lay in between. The CDR3 runs 17 residues. The CDR3 DNA is TGCGCCAGCAGCCAAGATTTGACGGGGAGCTCCTACAATGAGCAGTTCTTC. Its protein product is CASSQDLTGSSYNEQFF.

This clonotype was counted between two and nine times. The V and J genes are TRBV24-1 and TRBJ2-2; 9 bases match TRBD2. The V gene end was trimmed by 0 bases and the J gene end by 4 bases; junction bases not matched to a gene: 11. Looked up from germline, CDR1 is KGHDR and CDR2 is SFDVKD. The CDR3 has 19 amino acids. CDR3 in amino acids: CATSDLVASGIASTGELFF. The DNA for the CDR3 is TGTGCCACCAGTGATTTGGTGGCTAGCGGGATTGCTAGCACCGGGGAGCTGTTTTTT.

This clonotype occurred a few times. The chain is built from TRBV12-3 or TRBV12-4 and TRBJ2-2, with D possibly called TRBD1 or TRBD2 (5 bases each). Trimming cost V 6 bases and J 4 bases, with 21 bases left between them. This CDR3 is built from 17 residues. CDR3 amino acids: CASSLEGPSIFTGELFF. The CDR3 DNA is TGTGCCAGCAGCCTTGAGGGACCGTCCATTTTCACCGGGGAGCTGTTTTTT.

This clonotype was seen a few times. The chain combines TRBV3-1 with TRBJ2-7, with D uncertain. This CDR3 is 13 amino acids long. Per germline, CDR1 LGHDT and CDR2 YNNKEL (reference sequence). V gave up 3 bases and J gave up 3 bases, with 9 bases separating them. CDR3 bases: TGTGCCAGCAGCCAGGCAGATCTCTACGAGCAGTACTTC. It codes for CASSQADLYEQYF.

This clonotype has a count of ten or more. The V gene is TRBV12-3 or TRBV12-4, the J gene TRBJ2-1; D uncertain. The CDR3 is 15 amino acids. V was trimmed by 1 base and J by 2 bases, leaving 9 bases between them. The CDR3 DNA sequence: TGTGCCAGCAGTTTAGGTAACGGGCCCTACAATGAGCAGTTCTTC. Its protein is CASSLGNGPYNEQFF.

V and J are TRBV7-9 and TRBJ2-7; TRBD1 matches 9 bases. The germline V gene encodes CDR1 SEHNR and CDR2 FQNEAQ (reference sequence). There are 15 residues in the CDR3. The V and J ends lost 2 bases and 6 bases, in that order; junction bases with no gene match: 8. The CDR3 is CASSLPGTGTVEQYF. CDR3 coding DNA: TGTGCCAGCAGCTTACCTGGGACAGGGACGGTCGAGCAGTACTTC.

This rearrangement joins TRBV4-3 to TRBJ2-7; TRBD2 is a possible D gene (5 bases). This CDR3 contains 15 residues. V lost 0 bases and J lost 5, with 14 bases in between. The V gene's germline CDR1 is LGHNA and CDR2 YSLEER. The CDR3 region has the DNA TGCGCCAGCAGCCAAGATTGGACTCCCTCTGACGAGCAGTACTTC. It specifies CASSQDWTPSDEQYF.

The V gene is TRBV5-1, the J gene TRBJ2-5, with D tentatively TRBD2 (6 bases). This CDR3 comprises 14 residues. V lost 1 base and J 4 bases, leaving 11 bases between the germline ends. Germline V gene data show CDR1 as SGHRS and CDR2 as YFSETQ. CDR3 amino acids: CASSLLGGRETQYF. Written as DNA, the CDR3 is TGCGCCAGCAGCTTGCTGGGGGGTCGAGAGACCCAGTACTTC. Full variable domain (missing parts from reference TRBV5-1 and TRBJ2-5): KAGVTQTPRYLIKTRGQQVTLSCSPISGHRSVSWYQQTPGQGLQFLFEYFSETQRNKGNFPGRFSGRQFSNSRSEMNVSTLELGDSALYLCASSLLGGRETQYFGPGTRLLVL.

This chain connects TRBV7-2 to TRBJ2-5; possibly TRBD1 for D (6 bases). Trimming left V 0 bases short and J 5 bases short, with 10 bases between. Per the germline V gene, CDR1 is SGHTA and CDR2 is FQGNSA. This CDR3 comprises 14 residues. Written as DNA, the CDR3 is TGTGCCAGCAGCTTAGCGCAGGGGACGGAGACCCAGTACTTC. It yields the protein CASSLAQGTETQYF.